The rows below give T cell receptor beta chains drawn from one sample of a study of technical replicates of blood from a handful of donors. Clones were sequenced by immunoSEQ multiplex PCR, and TCRdb holds only the in-frame ones, with some missing. This sample carries around 72,000 clones, roughly 92% of them seen once, and the ten largest clones take roughly 0.39%. The material sequenced was T cells isolated from PBMCs. The receptors were gathered from a human donor in good health. The conserved cysteine and the conserved F or W are not part of the CDR3 here. Only part of the rows carry a size: once, few, many, or a class if the clone is expanded.

TRBV7-3,.,ASSLVPQSSGANVLT
TRBV2,.,ASSDGGDGDTQY
TRBV7-9,.,ASRGGASQETQY
TRBV20-1,few,SALGQQAF
TRBV6-1,.,ASSELRTDTDTQY
TRBV9,.,ASSVVGGTDTQY
TRBV9,.,ASSATGTPSEQF
TRBV2,.,ASGRTSGRGEQF
TRBV19,.,ASKNDRDNIQY
TRBV9,once,ASSVEAGVRYGYT